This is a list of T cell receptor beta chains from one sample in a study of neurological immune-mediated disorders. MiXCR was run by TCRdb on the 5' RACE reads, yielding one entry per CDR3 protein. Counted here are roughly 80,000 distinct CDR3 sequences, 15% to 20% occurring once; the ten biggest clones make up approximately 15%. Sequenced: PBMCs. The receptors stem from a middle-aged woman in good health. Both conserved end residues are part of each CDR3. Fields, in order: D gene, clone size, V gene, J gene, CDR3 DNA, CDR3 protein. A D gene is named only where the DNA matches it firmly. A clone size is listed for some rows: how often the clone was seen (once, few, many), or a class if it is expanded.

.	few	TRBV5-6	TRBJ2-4	TGTGCCAGAGGGTTTCTGGCAAAAAACATTCAGTACTTC	CARGFLAKNIQYF
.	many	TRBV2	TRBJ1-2	TGTGCCAGCAGAGAAGCAATAATTAACTATGGCTACACCTTC	CASREAIINYGYTF
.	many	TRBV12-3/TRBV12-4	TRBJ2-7	TGTGCCAGCAGAAATACTGGGGGGTACGAGCAGTACTTC	CASRNTGGYEQYF
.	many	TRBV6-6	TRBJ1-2	TGTGCCAGCGGAACAGTTAACTATGGCTACACCTTC	CASGTVNYGYTF
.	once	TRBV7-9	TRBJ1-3	TGTGCCAGCAGCCCTACCCCGCAGCCTGCTGGAAACACCATATATTTT	CASSPTPQPAGNTIYF
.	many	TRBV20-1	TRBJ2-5	TGCAGTGCTAGAGGCGGGGAGACCCAGTACTTC	CSARGGETQYF
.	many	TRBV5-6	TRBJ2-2	TGTGCCAGCAGCCGTCCCGGGACAGGGCGGGGGGGCACCGGGGAGCTGTTTTTT	CASSRPGTGRGGTGELFF
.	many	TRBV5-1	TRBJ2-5	TGCGCCAGCAGCTTGGGGTCAGAGCAAGAGACCCAGTACTTC	CASSLGSEQETQYF
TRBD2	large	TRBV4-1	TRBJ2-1	TGCGCCAGCAGCCAAGGGGCTAGCGGGGGGATTTTTGACAATGAGCAGTTCTTC	CASSQGASGGIFDNEQFF
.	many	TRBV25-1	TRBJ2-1	TGTGCCAGCAGCTCCAGAACCAGCTCCTACAATGAGCAGTTCTTC	CASSSRTSSYNEQFF
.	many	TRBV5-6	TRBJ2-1	TGTGCCAGCAGCTTGTGGGGCAATGAGCAGTTCTTC	CASSLWGNEQFF
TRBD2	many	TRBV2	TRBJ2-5	TGTGCCAGCAGTGAAGGGCTAGCGGGGGGCCAAGAGACCCAGTACTTC	CASSEGLAGGQETQYF
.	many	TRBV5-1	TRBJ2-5	TGCGCCAGCAGCTTGAGCGGGCAAGAGACCCAGTACTTC	CASSLSGQETQYF
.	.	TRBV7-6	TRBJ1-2	TGTGCCAGCAGTGAAAAGGCCTTGGACTATGGCTACACCTTC	CASSEKALDYGYTF
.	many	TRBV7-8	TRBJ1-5	TGTGCCAGCAGCCCCCATCCGGTCGGGAATCAGCCCCAGCATTTT	CASSPHPVGNQPQHF
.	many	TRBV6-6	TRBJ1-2	TGTGCCAGCAGTTACTCGGTTACACGGCTTTCCTATGGCTACACCTTC	CASSYSVTRLSYGYTF
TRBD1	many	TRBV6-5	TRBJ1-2	TGTGCCAGCAGTCCGAGGGGACAGGCATCATATGGCTACACCTTC	CASSPRGQASYGYTF
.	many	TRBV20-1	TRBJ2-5	TGCAGTGCTAAACTGGGGGGGGGCGAAGTGGAGACCCAGTACTTC	CSAKLGGGEVETQYF
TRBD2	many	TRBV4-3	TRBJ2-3	TGCGCCAGCAGCCCAGGAACTAGCGGCTACACAGATACGCAGTATTTT	CASSPGTSGYTDTQYF
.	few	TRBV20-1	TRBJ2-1	TGCAGTGCTAGAGATGGGCTTTACAATGAGCAGTTCTTC	CSARDGLYNEQFF
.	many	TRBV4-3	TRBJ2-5	TGCGCCAGCAGCCAACGCCTTGGTGGGAGAGAGACCCAGTACTTC	CASSQRLGGRETQYF
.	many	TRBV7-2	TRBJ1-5	TGTGCCAGCAGCTTGACAGCTAGCAATCAGCCCCAGCATTTT	CASSLTASNQPQHF
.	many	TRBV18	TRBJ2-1	TGTGCCAGCTCGACGGGACTCTACAATGAGCAGTTCTTC	CASSTGLYNEQFF
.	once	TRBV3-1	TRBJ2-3	TGTGCCAGCAGCCCCCCGTCCGGGGGCCCAGATACGCAGTATTTT	CASSPPSGGPDTQYF
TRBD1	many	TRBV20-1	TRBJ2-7	TGCAGTGCCCCTCGGACAGGTCGAGAGGAGCAGTACTTC	CSAPRTGREEQYF
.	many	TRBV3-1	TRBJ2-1	TGTGCCAGCAGCCAAGCCGCCGGGGACGATGAGCAGTTCTTC	CASSQAAGDDEQFF
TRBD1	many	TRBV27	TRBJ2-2	TGTGCCAGCACCTCGGGACAGGGGGCTAACACCGGGGAGCTGTTTTTT	CASTSGQGANTGELFF
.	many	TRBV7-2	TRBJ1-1	TGTGCCAGCAGCTCTCTTGGAGGGCGGAACACTGAAGCTTTCTTT	CASSSLGGRNTEAFF
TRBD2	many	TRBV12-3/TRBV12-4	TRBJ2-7	TGTGCCAGCAGTTTACCAGCGGGGACCAACGAGCAGTACTTC	CASSLPAGTNEQYF
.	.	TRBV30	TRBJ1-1	TGTGCTACAGGGAGCGCTGAAGCTTTCTTT	CATGSAEAFF
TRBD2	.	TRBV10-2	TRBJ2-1	TGCGCCAGCACCGCTAGCGGGAGTCGCGATGAGCAGTTCTTC	CASTASGSRDEQFF
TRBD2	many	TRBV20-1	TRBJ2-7	TGCAGTGCTAGGCCTAGCGGGGGGGCCCACGAGCAGTACTTC	CSARPSGGAHEQYF
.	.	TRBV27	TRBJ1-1	TGTGCCAGCAGAATGGTACCCTACACTGAAGCTTTCTTT	CASRMVPYTEAFF
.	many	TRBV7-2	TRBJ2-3	TGTGCCAGCAGCTTAGACCCTCAAAGGACAGATACGCAGTATTTT	CASSLDPQRTDTQYF
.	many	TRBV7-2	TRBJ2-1	TGTGCCAGCAGTCTGGCTGGGAATACCTACAATGAGCAGTTCTTC	CASSLAGNTYNEQFF
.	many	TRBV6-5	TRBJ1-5	TGTGCCAGCAGGCGAGAGGAGAATCAGCCCCAGCATTTT	CASRREENQPQHF
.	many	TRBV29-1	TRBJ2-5	TGCAGCTACAGGGACCAAGAGACCCAGTACTTC	CSYRDQETQYF
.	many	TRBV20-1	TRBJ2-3	TGCAGTCAGACGGAGGCTAGCACAGATACGCAGTATTTT	CSQTEASTDTQYF
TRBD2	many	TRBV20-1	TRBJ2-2	TGCAGTGCTAGACTAGCGGGGGGTGTCGGGGAGCTGTTTTTT	CSARLAGGVGELFF
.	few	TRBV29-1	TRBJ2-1	TGCAGCGTTTACGACAGTTACAATGAGCAGTTCTTC	CSVYDSYNEQFF
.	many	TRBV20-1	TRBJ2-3	TGCAGTGCTAGTCGATTGAGGGGTCCTAGCACAGATACGCAGTATTTT	CSASRLRGPSTDTQYF
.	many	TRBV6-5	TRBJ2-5	TGTGCCAGCAGTTCGATGGGGGGCCTCGCAGAGACCCAGTACTTC	CASSSMGGLAETQYF
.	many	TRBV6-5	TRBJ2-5	TGTGCCAGCAGTTACTCCGAGGGAAGAAGGACCCAGTACTTC	CASSYSEGRRTQYF